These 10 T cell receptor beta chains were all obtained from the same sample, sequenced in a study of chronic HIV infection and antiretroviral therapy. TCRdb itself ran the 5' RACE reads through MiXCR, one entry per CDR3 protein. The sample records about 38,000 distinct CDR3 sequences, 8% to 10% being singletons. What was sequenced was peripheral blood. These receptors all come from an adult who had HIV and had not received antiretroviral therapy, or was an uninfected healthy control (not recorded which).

The CDR3 DNA sequence: TGTGCCAGCAGTTTTTGGGACATCTTGGCTTCACCCCTCCACTTT. This translates into CASSFWDILASPLHF. V is TRBV28 and J is TRBJ1-6, with D tentatively TRBD1 (6 bases). The CDR3 loop spans 15 amino acids. Trimming shortened V by 3 bases and J by 9 bases, and 15 bases separated the two germline ends. Germline V gene lookup returns CDR1 MDHEN and CDR2 SYDVKM.

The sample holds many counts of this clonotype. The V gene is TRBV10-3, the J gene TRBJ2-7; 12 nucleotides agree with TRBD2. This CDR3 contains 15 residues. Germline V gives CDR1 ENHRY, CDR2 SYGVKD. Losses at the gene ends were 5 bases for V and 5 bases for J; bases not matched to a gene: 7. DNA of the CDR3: TGTGCCATCAGTCGACTAGCGGGAGTGAGGAACGAGCAGTACTTC. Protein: CAISRLAGVRNEQYF.

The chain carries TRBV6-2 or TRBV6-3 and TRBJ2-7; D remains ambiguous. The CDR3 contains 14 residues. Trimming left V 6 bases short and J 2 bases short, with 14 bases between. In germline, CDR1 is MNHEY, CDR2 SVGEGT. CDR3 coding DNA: TGTGCCAGCAGCCGAGGACGCTCCACCTACGAGCAGTACTTC. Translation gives CASSRGRSTYEQYF.

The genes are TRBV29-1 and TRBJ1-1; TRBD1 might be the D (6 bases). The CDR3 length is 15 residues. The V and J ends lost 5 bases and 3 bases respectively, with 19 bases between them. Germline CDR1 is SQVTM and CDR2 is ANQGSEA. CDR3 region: CSVYRDPLVDTEAFF. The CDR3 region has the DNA TGCAGCGTTTACAGGGATCCTCTTGTCGACACTGAAGCTTTCTTT.

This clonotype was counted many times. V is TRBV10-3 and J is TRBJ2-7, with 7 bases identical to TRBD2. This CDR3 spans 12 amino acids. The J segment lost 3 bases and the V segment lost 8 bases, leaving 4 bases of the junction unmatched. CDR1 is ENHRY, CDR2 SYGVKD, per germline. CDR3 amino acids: CAIGRESYEQYF. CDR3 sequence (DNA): TGTGCCATCGGGCGGGAGAGCTACGAGCAGTACTTC.

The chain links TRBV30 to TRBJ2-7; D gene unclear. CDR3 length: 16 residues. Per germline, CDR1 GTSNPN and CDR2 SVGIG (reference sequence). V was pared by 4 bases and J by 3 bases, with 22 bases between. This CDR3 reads CAWTPITSDPLYEQYF. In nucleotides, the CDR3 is TGTGCCTGGACCCCTATAACGTCCGATCCCCTCTACGAGCAGTACTTC.

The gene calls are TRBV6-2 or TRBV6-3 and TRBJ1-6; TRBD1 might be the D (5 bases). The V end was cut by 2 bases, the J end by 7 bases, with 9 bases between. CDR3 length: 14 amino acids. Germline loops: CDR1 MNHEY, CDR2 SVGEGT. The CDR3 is CASSYGRVNSPLHF. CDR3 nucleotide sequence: TGTGCCAGCAGTTACGGCAGGGTGAATTCACCCCTCCACTTT.

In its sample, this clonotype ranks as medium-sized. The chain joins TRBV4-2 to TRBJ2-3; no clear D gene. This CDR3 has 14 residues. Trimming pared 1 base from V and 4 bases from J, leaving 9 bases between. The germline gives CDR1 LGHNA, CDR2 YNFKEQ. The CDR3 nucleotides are TGTGCCAGCAGCCAAGCTACGTTCCCAGATACGCAGTATTTT. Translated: CASSQATFPDTQYF.

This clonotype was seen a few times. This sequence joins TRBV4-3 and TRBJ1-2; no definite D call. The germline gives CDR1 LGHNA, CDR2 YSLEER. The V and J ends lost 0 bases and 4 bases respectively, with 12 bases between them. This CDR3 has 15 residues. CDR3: CASSQDAGAVYGYTF. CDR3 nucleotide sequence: TGCGCCAGCAGCCAAGACGCGGGCGCGGTCTATGGCTACACCTTC.

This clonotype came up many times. In DNA, the CDR3 is TGTGCCAGCAGTAAATCAAGCAATCAGCCCCAGCATTTT. Its translation is CASSKSSNQPQHF. This chain uses TRBV6-2 or TRBV6-3 with TRBJ1-5; D ambiguous. V was shortened by 5 bases and J by 1 base, with 6 bases between the two germline ends. The CDR3 totals 13 residues. Looked up from germline, CDR1 is MNHEY and CDR2 is SVGEGT.